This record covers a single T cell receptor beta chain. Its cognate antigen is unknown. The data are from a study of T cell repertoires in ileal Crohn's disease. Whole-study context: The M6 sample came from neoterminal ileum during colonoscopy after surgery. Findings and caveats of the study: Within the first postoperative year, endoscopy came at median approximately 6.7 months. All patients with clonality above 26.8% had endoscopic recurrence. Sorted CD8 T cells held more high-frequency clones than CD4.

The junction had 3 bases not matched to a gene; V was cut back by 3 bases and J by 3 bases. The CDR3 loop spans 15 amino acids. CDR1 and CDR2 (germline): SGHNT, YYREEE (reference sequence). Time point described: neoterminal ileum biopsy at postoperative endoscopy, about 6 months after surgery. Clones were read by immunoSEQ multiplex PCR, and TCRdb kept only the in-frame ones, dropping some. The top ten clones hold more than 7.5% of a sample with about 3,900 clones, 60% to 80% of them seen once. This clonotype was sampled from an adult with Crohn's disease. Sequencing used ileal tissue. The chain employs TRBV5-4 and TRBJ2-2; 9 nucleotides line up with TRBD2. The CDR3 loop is CASSSASGDTGELFF. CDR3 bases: TGTGCCAGCAGCTCAGCTAGCGGGGACACCGGGGAGCTGTTTTTT.